Sequencing of this T cell receptor beta chain was carried out in a study of blood T cell repertoires in COVID-19. Libraries were prepared by immunoSEQ multiplex PCR; TCRdb keeps only in-frame clonotypes and omits some of them. The sample holds around 58,000 clones, 88% seen once. The germline CDR1 and CDR2 sequences are MGHDK and SYGVNS. V lost 2 bases and J 0 bases, leaving 16 bases between the germline ends. The CDR3 consists of 18 residues. The J gene is TRBJ2-2, the V gene TRBV25-1; TRBD1 is a possible D gene (7 bases). The sample consisted of PBMCs or T cells enriched from blood (not recorded which). This sequence originates from a woman aged 35 to 49 who had recovered from COVID-19. The CDR3 DNA reads as TGTGCCAGCAGTGAAGTGTCAGGGGGGTACGCGAACACCGGGGAGCTGTTTTTT. This sequence encodes CASSEVSGGYANTGELFF.